This T cell receptor beta chain was recorded in a study of cytomegalovirus exposure and HLA in healthy donors. Study observations and caveats: Diagnosis of cytomegalovirus status made by the classifier reportedly showed high specificity and sensitivity. TCR sequences were mostly rare, though some public TCRs occurred in many donors. Altogether, 150 to 200 TCR beta chains were recorded as cytomegalovirus-associated.

Germline CDR1 reads MNHEY; CDR2 reads SVGAGI. CDR3 length: 14 residues. Trimming removed 2 bases at V and 5 bases at J, with 13 bases between. This clone turned up a few times. Its antigen is unknown. Assay: immunoSEQ multiplex PCR; the TCRdb copy retains only in-frame clones and omits some. The table records about 250,000 clones, about 88% of them present only once. From the roughly 120-subject validation cohort, which was separate from the approximately 720-subject first cohort, the donors were drawn. The sample taken for sequencing was PBMCs. This chain joins TRBV6-5 and TRBJ2-7; the D gene is possibly TRBD1 (5 bases). The TCR was taken from a man younger than 30 in good health and CMV-seropositive. CDR3 bases: TGTGCCAGCAGTTACCGTTCTCAGACAGACGAGCAGTACTTC. This encodes CASSYRSQTDEQYF.